One sample yielded the 32 T cell receptor beta chains listed below, sequenced in a study of naive and memory T cell subsets (dated by TCRdb to 2016 to 2017). Paper-wide results and their limitations: Naive repertoires, especially CD8, contained a few larger clonotypes, possibly memory cells re-expressing CD45RA.

The library came from UMI-ligation and nested PCR. TCRdb shows the sequencer as Illumina MiSeq. To cover both TRBC1 and TRBC2, the beta constant-region primer consisted of an equimolar mix of two oligonucleotides. The ligated cDNA went through four rounds of PCR with nested alpha and beta constant-region primers together with the SP2 primer. TCRdb cleaned the public reads at Q25 with fastp, built clones with MiXCR and kept in-frame beta chains. Here each entry gathers all rows of one CDR3 protein and keeps the most common genes and DNA. This sample comprises 150,000 or so distinct CDR3 sequences, roughly 20% of them detected only once. 0.11% of the sample rests with the top ten. Their target antigens are unknown. Material for sequencing was naive CD4+ T cells from blood. The cell subset or site label corresponds to: naive T cells, CD45RA high CD27+. The origin of the receptors is a human donor in good health.

In its sample, this clonotype was seen a few times. The genes are TRBV7-9 and TRBJ1-5; 7 bases map to TRBD1. This CDR3 has 13 amino acids. Trimming removed 5 bases from V and 6 bases from J; junction bases left unmatched: 4. CDR1 and CDR2 from the germline V gene are SEHNR and FQNEAQ (reference sequence). The CDR3 spells CASSPTGVQPQHF. CDR3 nucleotide sequence: TGTGCCAGCAGCCCTACAGGGGTTCAGCCCCAGCATTTT.

This clonotype appeared a few times. This chain links TRBV28 with TRBJ2-3; 8 bases match TRBD1. Germline CDR1 and CDR2: MDHEN and SYDVKM. This CDR3 is 15 amino acids long. V was pared by 5 bases and J by 4 bases, with 8 bases of the junction left unmatched. CDR3 DNA: TGTGCCAGCAGTCACGGACAGGGAGTCGCAGATACGCAGTATTTT. Translating it yields CASSHGQGVADTQYF.

The chain couples TRBV7-2 to TRBJ1-1; maybe TRBD1 (5 bases). The V end was cut by 0 bases, the J end by 0 bases, with 8 bases between. Per the germline V gene, CDR1 is SGHTA and CDR2 is FQGNSA. This CDR3 is built from 15 residues. The CDR3 sequence is CASSLAGVMNTEAFF. CDR3 nucleotides: TGTGCCAGCAGCTTAGCGGGGGTTATGAACACTGAAGCTTTCTTT.

This clonotype was seen just once. CDR3 nucleotides: TGTGCCAGCACCGAGACAGGCGCGGATTCACCCCTCCACTTT. Residues: CASTETGADSPLHF. The chain uses TRBV6-6 and TRBJ1-6, with a tentative D call TRBD1 (6 bases). V lost 7 bases and J lost 8, with 15 bases in between. The CDR3 totals 14 residues. Per germline, CDR1 MNHNY and CDR2 SVGAGI (reference sequence).

This clonotype was seen more than once but under ten times. In nucleotides, the CDR3 is TGTGCCAGCAGATGGGGTAAAGGGTTGAACACTGAAGCTTTCTTT. Amino acid sequence: CASRWGKGLNTEAFF. This chain uses TRBV28 with TRBJ1-1; D gene ambiguous. CDR1 and CDR2 (germline): MDHEN, SYDVKM. This CDR3 is built from 15 residues. The V end lost 6 bases, the J end lost 0 bases, and 14 bases lay between the germline ends.

The genes are TRBV11-2 and TRBJ2-1; the match to TRBD2 covers 7 bases. Looked up from germline, CDR1 is SGHAT and CDR2 is FQNNGV. CDR3 length equals 16 residues. J was trimmed by 6 bases and V by 1 base; bases with no gene match: 9. The CDR3 DNA reads TGTGCCAGCAGCTTAGTCTGGGGAGGGCGGGTCAATGAGCAGTTCTTC. Residues: CASSLVWGGRVNEQFF.

This clonotype appeared a few times. The chain's CDR3 is CASSSLDSRSYEQYF. DNA for the CDR3: TGTGCCAGCAGTTCGTTAGACAGCCGCTCCTACGAGCAGTACTTC. V usage is TRBV6-1 and J usage is TRBJ2-7; possibly TRBD1 for D (5 bases). CDR3 length equals 15 residues. The V end was cut by 5 bases, the J end by 0 bases, with 14 bases between. CDR1 and CDR2 from the germline V gene are MNHNS and SASEGT.

CDR3 sequence reads: CSARGSAGGPGEQFF. The CDR3, as DNA: TGCAGTGCTAGAGGGTCAGCGGGAGGGCCCGGTGAGCAGTTCTTC. J is TRBJ2-1 and V is TRBV20-1, with 10 bases aligning to TRBD2. CDR1 DFQATT and CDR2 SNEGSKA come from the germline V gene (reference sequence). Trimming took 1 base from V and 9 from J; bases not matched to a gene: 9. This CDR3 has 15 residues.

This clonotype was counted ten times or more. The chain is built from TRBV24-1 and TRBJ2-1, with 7 bases that match TRBD2. This CDR3 is 15 amino acids long. The V segment lost 3 bases and the J segment 0 bases; nucleotides outside the gene matches: 1. CDR1 and CDR2 (germline): KGHDR, SFDVKD. CDR3 protein: CATSDPSGSYNEQFF. As DNA, the CDR3 is TGTGCCACCAGTGATCCTAGCGGCTCCTACAATGAGCAGTTCTTC.

This clonotype was recorded a few times. The chain uses TRBV2 and TRBJ2-1, with 9 bases fitting TRBD1. CDR1 and CDR2 from the germline V gene are SNHLY and FYNNEI. Losses at the gene ends were 4 bases for V and 7 bases for J; bases not matched to a gene: 2. This CDR3 region has 13 residues. The chain's CDR3 is CASSGQGVNEQFF. CDR3 DNA sequence: TGTGCCAGCAGTGGACAGGGGGTGAATGAGCAGTTCTTC.

The chain joins TRBV12-3 or TRBV12-4 to TRBJ2-2; D possibly corresponds to TRBD2 (5 bases). The CDR3 sequence is 16 residues long. V lost 7 bases and J 5 bases, leaving 20 bases between the germline ends. The CDR3 sequence is CASTSFEGMRTGELFF. The CDR3 DNA reads as TGTGCCAGCACCTCCTTTGAGGGCATGAGAACCGGGGAGCTGTTTTTT.

V usage is TRBV25-1 and J usage is TRBJ1-2; D not certain. In germline, CDR1 is MGHDK, CDR2 SYGVNS. V lost 3 bases and J 6 bases, leaving 11 bases between the germline ends. The CDR3 covers 13 residues. CDR3 bases: TGTGCCAGCAGTGATTATACAGAAGATGGCTACACCTTC. It yields the protein CASSDYTEDGYTF.

V gene TRBV9 combines with J gene TRBJ2-1, with 8 positions matching TRBD2. Germline CDR1 SGDLS, CDR2 YYNGEE. The junction had 11 bases not matched to a gene; V was cut back by 4 bases and J by 5 bases. The CDR3 runs to 16 residues. CDR3 nucleotides: TGTGCCAGCAGCCTTCGTGGAGTAGCGGGGAACAATGAGCAGTTCTTC. Translating it yields CASSLRGVAGNNEQFF. The full variable domain, with the rest looked up from reference TRBV9 and TRBJ2-1, is DSGVTQTPKHLITATGQRVTLRCSPRSGDLSVYWYQQSLDQGLQFLIQYYNGEERAKGNILERFSAQQFPDLHSELNLSSLELGDSALYFCASSLRGVAGNNEQFFGPGTRLTVL.

Many counts were recorded for this clonotype. The chain employs TRBV7-2 and TRBJ2-3; D is unresolved. The CDR3 totals 13 residues. V shed 2 bases and J shed 5 bases, with 8 bases lying between them. Looked up from germline, CDR1 is SGHTA and CDR2 is FQGNSA. The CDR3 spells CASSLIDVDTQYF. The CDR3 DNA is TGTGCCAGCAGCTTAATAGATGTAGATACGCAGTATTTT.

This rearrangement joins TRBV27 to TRBJ1-5; D perhaps matches TRBD1 (6 bases). Trimming took 5 bases from V and 5 from J, leaving 10 bases between them. Germline assignment: CDR1 MNHEY and CDR2 SMNVEV (reference sequence). The CDR3 runs 13 residues. CDR3 loop: CASSVTGYQPQHF. As DNA, the CDR3 is TGTGCCAGCAGTGTTACAGGGTATCAGCCCCAGCATTTT.

There are a few counts of this clonotype. V usage is TRBV9 and J usage is TRBJ2-7; 7 nucleotides match TRBD2. The CDR3 consists of 14 residues. Germline CDR1 is SGDLS and CDR2 is YYNGEE. The V gene end was trimmed by 4 bases and the J gene end by 2 bases; junction bases not matched to a gene: 6. The CDR3 DNA reads TGTGCCAGCAGCCCCGAGGGAGGGCCCTACGAGCAGTACTTC. Its protein product is CASSPEGGPYEQYF.

This rearrangement joins TRBV7-6 to TRBJ2-2; a weak D match, TRBD2 (6 bases). V lost 7 bases and J lost 6, with 21 bases in between. The V gene's germline CDR1 is SGHVS and CDR2 FNYEAQ. The CDR3 is 16 residues long. Written as DNA, the CDR3 is TGTGCCAGCAACTTGGAGGAGGGGATGGTGGCCGGGGAGCTGTTTTTT. Protein: CASNLEEGMVAGELFF.

The V gene is TRBV27, the J gene TRBJ2-3, with 8 bases fitting TRBD1. J gave up 0 bases and V 5 bases, and 7 bases lay outside the gene matches. This CDR3 comprises 16 residues. Looked up from germline, CDR1 is MNHEY and CDR2 is SMNVEV (reference sequence). In DNA, the CDR3 is TGTGCCAGCAGTCCCCGAGGACAGGGTAGCACAGATACGCAGTATTTT. Translated: CASSPRGQGSTDTQYF.

The CDR3 protein is CASSKGQLAGAYNEQFF. The CDR3, as DNA: TGTGCCAGCAGCAAGGGACAACTAGCGGGAGCCTACAATGAGCAGTTCTTC. This chain joins TRBV7-6 and TRBJ2-1; 11 nucleotides match TRBD2. Trimming cost V 5 bases and J 2 bases; bases outside gene matches: 8. Germline CDR1 is SGHVS and CDR2 is FNYEAQ. The CDR3 length is 17 residues.

This clonotype has only a few counts. This sequence joins TRBV10-2 and TRBJ2-7, with 9 bases identical to TRBD1. J lost 4 bases, V lost 11 bases, and 18 bases had no gene match. The CDR3 runs 16 residues. From germline, CDR1 is WSHSY and CDR2 SAAADI. This chain's CDR3 is CASYGGQGREGYEQYF. The DNA for the CDR3 is TGCGCCTCGTACGGGGGACAGGGTAGAGAGGGGTACGAGCAGTACTTC.

This clonotype was seen only a few times. This chain connects TRBV19 to TRBJ2-1, with D possibly TRBD2 on 6 matching bases. V shed 4 bases and J shed 9 bases, with 7 bases lying between them. The V gene's germline CDR1 is LNHDA and CDR2 SQIVND (reference sequence). The CDR3 is 11 amino acids. The CDR3 protein is CASSTGAEQFF. CDR3 bases: TGTGCCAGTAGTACGGGAGCTGAGCAGTTCTTC.

There are a few counts of this clonotype. The chain couples TRBV5-1 to TRBJ2-1; D might be TRBD1 (5 bases). The V end lost 7 bases, the J end lost 5 bases, and 22 bases lay between the germline ends. This CDR3 region has 16 residues. Germline V lookup: CDR1 SGHRS, CDR2 YFSETQ. The CDR3 coding sequence is TGCGCCAGCGCCCCGACCTACAGGCCGGGTCACAATGAGCAGTTCTTC. Its translation is CASAPTYRPGHNEQFF.

This clonotype appeared a few times. The V call is TRBV6-6, the J call TRBJ2-1; 9 bases align to TRBD1. The CDR3 runs 15 residues. From germline, CDR1 is MNHNY and CDR2 SVGAGI (reference sequence). Trimming removed 4 bases from V and 8 bases from J; junction bases left unmatched: 9. This CDR3 is CASSFSPGQGYEQFF. In DNA form, the CDR3 reads TGTGCCAGCAGTTTCTCACCGGGACAGGGATATGAGCAGTTCTTC.

The chain recombines TRBV5-6 with TRBJ2-7; 8 nucleotides agree with TRBD2. Germline assignment: CDR1 SGHDT and CDR2 YYEEEE. The V and J ends lost 0 bases and 3 bases, in that order; junction bases with no gene match: 8. The CDR3 length is 16 residues. CDR3 sequence reads: CASSLGGTSGIYEQYF. The CDR3 coding sequence is TGTGCCAGCAGCTTGGGGGGAACTAGCGGAATCTACGAGCAGTACTTC.

This clonotype was detected many times. The rearrangement uses TRBV29-1 and TRBJ2-3; TRBD1 agrees at 7 bases. CDR1 SQVTM and CDR2 ANQGSEA come from the germline V gene. This CDR3 region has 13 residues. Trimming cost V 8 bases and J 2 bases; bases outside gene matches: 7. The CDR3 here is CSIGQVATDTQYF. The CDR3 nucleotides are TGCAGCATCGGACAGGTAGCCACAGATACGCAGTATTTT.

This rearrangement joins TRBV12-3 or TRBV12-4 to TRBJ1-2; tentatively, D is TRBD1 (5 bases). CDR3 length: 15 residues. The V end lost 6 bases, the J end lost 4 bases, and 18 bases lay between the germline ends. CDR3 residues: CASSLGGRGAYGYTF. CDR3 in DNA: TGTGCCAGCAGCCTGGGGGGGAGAGGGGCCTATGGCTACACCTTC.

This chain links TRBV12-3 or TRBV12-4 with TRBJ1-1; D remains unclear. V was clipped by 3 bases and J by 0 bases, with 8 bases between them. The CDR3 sequence is 14 residues long. CDR3 sequence reads: CASSFSGLNTEAFF. The CDR3 DNA reads as TGTGCCAGCAGTTTTTCAGGACTGAACACTGAAGCTTTCTTT.

The DNA of the CDR3 is TGTGCCAGCAGTTTCTTCCACCCCCTTAGCGGGAGGAGAAGAAACACCGGGGAGCTGTTTTTT. This translates into CASSFFHPLSGRRRNTGELFF. The chain is built from TRBV28 and TRBJ2-2; 10 bases are shared with TRBD2. The CDR3 extends over 21 amino acids. V was pared by 3 bases and J by 2 bases, with 18 bases of the junction left unmatched. Germline loops: CDR1 MDHEN, CDR2 SYDVKM.

The gene calls are TRBV3-1 and TRBJ1-1; unclear D gene. V lost 1 base and J 12 bases, leaving 15 bases between the germline ends. The germline V gene has CDR1 LGHDT and CDR2 YNNKEL (reference sequence). CDR3 length equals 13 residues. DNA of the CDR3: TGTGCCAGCAGCCAAGTAGCAGGCGGGTTAACTTTCTTT. Its protein product is CASSQVAGGLTFF.

The chain is built from TRBV6-5 and TRBJ2-3, with 11 bases matching TRBD2. V dropped 2 bases and J dropped 4; count of bases not matched to a gene: 2. Germline V gene sequence: CDR1 MNHEY, CDR2 SVGAGI. CDR3 length equals 15 residues. The CDR3 is CASSYQGLAADTQYF. The CDR3 DNA reads as TGTGCCAGCAGTTACCAGGGACTAGCGGCAGATACGCAGTATTTT.

This clonotype was found a few times. V gene TRBV4-1 combines with J gene TRBJ2-1; the match to TRBD2 covers 12 bases. Germline assignment: CDR1 MGHRA and CDR2 YSYEKL. J was trimmed by 7 bases and V by 2 bases; bases with no gene match: 6. There are 16 residues in the CDR3. Here the CDR3 DNA reads TGCGCCAGCAGCCAACCGACTAGCGGGAGAAAGAATGAGCAGTTCTTC. It yields the protein CASSQPTSGRKNEQFF.

This clonotype has just a few counts. The V gene is TRBV19, the J gene TRBJ2-2, with D uncertain. In germline, CDR1 is LNHDA, CDR2 SQIVND (reference sequence). The V and J ends lost 3 bases and 6 bases respectively, with 8 bases between them. The CDR3 has 13 amino acids. In DNA form, the CDR3 reads TGTGCCAGTAGTATTCACGCGTCCGGGGAGCTGTTTTTT. Residues: CASSIHASGELFF.